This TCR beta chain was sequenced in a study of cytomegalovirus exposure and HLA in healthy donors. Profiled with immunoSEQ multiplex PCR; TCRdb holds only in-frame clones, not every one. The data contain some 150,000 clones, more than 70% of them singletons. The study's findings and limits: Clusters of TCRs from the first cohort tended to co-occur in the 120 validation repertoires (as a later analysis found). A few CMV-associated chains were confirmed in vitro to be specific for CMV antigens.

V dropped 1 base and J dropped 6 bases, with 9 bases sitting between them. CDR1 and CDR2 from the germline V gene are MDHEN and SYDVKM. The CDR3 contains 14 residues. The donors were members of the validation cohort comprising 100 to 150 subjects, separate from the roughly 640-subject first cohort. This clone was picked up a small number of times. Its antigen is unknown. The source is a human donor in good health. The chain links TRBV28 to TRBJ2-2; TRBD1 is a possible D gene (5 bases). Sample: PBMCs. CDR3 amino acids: CASSLSGIAGELFF. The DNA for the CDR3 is TGTGCCAGCAGTTTATCAGGGATCGCCGGGGAGCTGTTTTTT. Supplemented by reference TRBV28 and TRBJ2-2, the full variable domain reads DVKVTQSSRYLVKRTGEKVFLECVQDMDHENMFWYRQDPGLGLRLIYFSYDVKMKEKGDIPEGYSVSREKKERFSLILESASTNQTSMYLCASSLSGIAGELFFGEGSRLTVL.